These T cell receptor beta chains were read from a single sample in a study of T cell responses to AZD1222 COVID-19 vaccine. TCRdb keeps only in-frame clones here, not all; method: immunoSEQ multiplex PCR. Of about 120,000 clones listed, around 84% are singletons. The sample in question was peripheral blood, obtained 28 days after the second AZD1222 dose. The receptor source for this set is an adult who received the AZD1222 COVID-19 vaccine. Each CDR3 is given with its conserved first and last residue. The order of the fields is clone size, V gene, J gene, D gene, CDR3 protein, CDR3 DNA. A D gene is named only where the DNA matches it firmly. Size is stated for part of the rows, as once, few or many counts, or as a class when the clone is expanded.

clone_size: NA; v_call: TRBV5-1; j_call: TRBJ2-3; d_call: NA; cdr3_aa: CASSLVSAGDTDTQYF; cdr3_nt: TGCGCCAGCAGCTTGGTTTCGGCAGGAGACACAGATACGCAGTATTTT
clone_size: NA; v_call: TRBV6-2/TRBV6-3; j_call: TRBJ1-1; d_call: TRBD1; cdr3_aa: CASSTSAGGTEAFF; cdr3_nt: TGTGCCAGCAGTACCTCAGCAGGGGGCACTGAAGCTTTCTTT
clone_size: NA; v_call: TRBV7-2; j_call: TRBJ1-2; d_call: NA; cdr3_aa: CASRLGVDMEGYTF; cdr3_nt: TGTGCCAGCAGACTTGGGGTGGACATGGAGGGCTACACCTTC
clone_size: NA; v_call: TRBV7-3; j_call: TRBJ2-3; d_call: TRBD1; cdr3_aa: CASSPGTATDTQYF; cdr3_nt: TGTGCCAGCAGCCCGGGGACAGCCACAGATACGCAGTATTTT
clone_size: once; v_call: TRBV29-1; j_call: TRBJ2-1; d_call: NA; cdr3_aa: CSVEGENNEQFF; cdr3_nt: TGCAGCGTTGAAGGAGAGAACAATGAGCAGTTCTTC
clone_size: NA; v_call: TRBV14; j_call: TRBJ1-6; d_call: NA; cdr3_aa: CASTSVQGNSPLHF; cdr3_nt: TGTGCCAGCACCTCGGTCCAGGGGAATTCACCCCTCCACTTT
clone_size: once; v_call: TRBV18; j_call: TRBJ1-2; d_call: TRBD1; cdr3_aa: CASSPSSGGGYTF; cdr3_nt: TGTGCCAGCTCACCATCCTCAGGGGGCGGCTACACCTTC
clone_size: NA; v_call: TRBV5-1; j_call: TRBJ1-5; d_call: TRBD1; cdr3_aa: CASSDSGTGEQPQHF; cdr3_nt: TGCGCCAGCAGCGATTCCGGGACAGGGGAACAGCCCCAGCATTTT
clone_size: NA; v_call: TRBV18; j_call: TRBJ1-3; d_call: NA; cdr3_aa: CASSPRPGTGNTIYF; cdr3_nt: TGTGCCAGCTCGCCCCGTCCGGGAACTGGAAACACCATATATTTT
clone_size: NA; v_call: TRBV30; j_call: TRBJ2-3; d_call: NA; cdr3_aa: CAWSVTDTQYF; cdr3_nt: TGTGCCTGGAGTGTTACGGATACGCAGTATTTT
clone_size: NA; v_call: TRBV24-1; j_call: TRBJ2-4; d_call: NA; cdr3_aa: CATSGRGRAKNIQYF; cdr3_nt: TGTGCCACCAGTGGACGAGGAAGAGCCAAAAACATTCAGTACTTC